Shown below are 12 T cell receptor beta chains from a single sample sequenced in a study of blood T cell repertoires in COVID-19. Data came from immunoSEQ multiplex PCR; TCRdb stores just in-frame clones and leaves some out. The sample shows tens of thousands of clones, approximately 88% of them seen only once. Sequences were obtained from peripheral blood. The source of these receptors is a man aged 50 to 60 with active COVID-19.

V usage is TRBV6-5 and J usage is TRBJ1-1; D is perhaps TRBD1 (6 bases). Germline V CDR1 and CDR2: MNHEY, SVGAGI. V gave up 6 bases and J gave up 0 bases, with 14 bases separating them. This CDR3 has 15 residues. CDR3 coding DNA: TGTGCCAGCAGCCAGTTCAGGGGAGTGAACACTGAAGCTTTCTTT. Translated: CASSQFRGVNTEAFF.

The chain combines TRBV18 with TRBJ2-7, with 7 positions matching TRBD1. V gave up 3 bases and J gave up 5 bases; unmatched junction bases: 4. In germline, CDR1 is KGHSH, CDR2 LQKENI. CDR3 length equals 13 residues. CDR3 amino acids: CASSPRQGDEQYF. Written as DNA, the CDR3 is TGTGCCAGCTCACCCAGGCAGGGGGACGAGCAGTACTTC.

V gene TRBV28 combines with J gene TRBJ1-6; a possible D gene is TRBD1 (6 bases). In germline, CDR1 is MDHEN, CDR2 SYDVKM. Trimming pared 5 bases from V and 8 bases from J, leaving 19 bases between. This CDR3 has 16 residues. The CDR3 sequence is CASSRSGQVIDSPLHF. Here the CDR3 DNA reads TGTGCCAGCAGTCGTTCGGGACAAGTGATAGATTCACCCCTCCACTTT. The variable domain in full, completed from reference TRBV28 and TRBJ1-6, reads DVKVTQSSRYLVKRTGEKVFLECVQDMDHENMFWYRQDPGLGLRLIYFSYDVKMKEKGDIPEGYSVSREKKERFSLILESASTNQTSMYLCASSRSGQVIDSPLHFGNGTRLTVT.

The CDR3 protein is CASSPAPGQGETEAFF. The CDR3 bases are TGTGCCAGCAGCCCAGCACCGGGACAGGGGGAGACTGAAGCTTTCTTT. The V gene is TRBV3-1 (or the pseudogene TRBV3-2), the J gene TRBJ1-1, with 11 bases aligning to TRBD1. V lost 4 bases, J lost 5 bases, and 9 bases stayed unmatched. This CDR3 comprises 16 residues. Germline V gives CDR1 LGHDT, CDR2 YNNKEL (reference sequence).

CDR3: CASSTEGWGEDYGYTF. The CDR3 coding sequence is TGCGCCAGCAGCACCGAGGGCTGGGGGGAGGACTATGGCTACACCTTC. J is TRBJ1-2 and V is TRBV5-1; D perhaps matches TRBD1 (5 bases). V lost 4 bases to trimming and J lost 3 bases, with 19 bases between them. The germline V gene has CDR1 SGHRS and CDR2 YFSETQ. CDR3 size: 16 residues.

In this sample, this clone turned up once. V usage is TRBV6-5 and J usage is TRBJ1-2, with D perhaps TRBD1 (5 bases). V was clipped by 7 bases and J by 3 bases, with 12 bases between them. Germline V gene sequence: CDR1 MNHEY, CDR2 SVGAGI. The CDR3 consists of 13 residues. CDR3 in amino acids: CASTMTADYGYTF. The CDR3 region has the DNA TGTGCCAGCACCATGACAGCAGACTATGGCTACACCTTC.

The CDR3 DNA sequence: TGTGCCAGCAGCTCTGGGAGGAACACTGAAGCTTTCTTT. As protein: CASSSGRNTEAFF. The V gene is TRBV5-4, the J gene TRBJ1-1; D is uncertain. V shed 3 bases and J shed 1 base, with 7 bases lying between them. Germline-derived CDR1 and CDR2 are SGHNT and YYREEE (reference sequence). CDR3 size: 13 residues.

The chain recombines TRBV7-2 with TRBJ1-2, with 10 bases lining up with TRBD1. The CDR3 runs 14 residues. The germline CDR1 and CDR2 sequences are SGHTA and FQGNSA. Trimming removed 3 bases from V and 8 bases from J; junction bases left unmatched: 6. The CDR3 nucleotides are TGTGCCAGCAGCTTCGGACAGGGGGTAGGGGGCTACACCTTC. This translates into CASSFGQGVGGYTF.

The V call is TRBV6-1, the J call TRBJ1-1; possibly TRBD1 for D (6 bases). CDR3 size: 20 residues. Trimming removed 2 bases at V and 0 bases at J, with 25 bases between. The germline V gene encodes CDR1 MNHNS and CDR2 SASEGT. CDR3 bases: TGTGCCAGCAGTGAACGAGGATGGGGGGGCCCTCCCCGGATGAACACTGAAGCTTTCTTT. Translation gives CASSERGWGGPPRMNTEAFF.

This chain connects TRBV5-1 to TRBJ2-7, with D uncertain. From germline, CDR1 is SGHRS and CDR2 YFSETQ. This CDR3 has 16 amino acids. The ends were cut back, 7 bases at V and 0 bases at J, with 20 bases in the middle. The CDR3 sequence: CASAILLPGSSYEQYF. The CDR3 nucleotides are TGCGCCAGCGCCATCCTACTCCCAGGCAGCTCCTACGAGCAGTACTTC.

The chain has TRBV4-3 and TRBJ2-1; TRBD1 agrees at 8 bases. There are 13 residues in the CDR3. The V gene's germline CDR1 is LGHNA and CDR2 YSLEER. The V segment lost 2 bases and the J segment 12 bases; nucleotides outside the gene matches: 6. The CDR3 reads CASSQSPGTGQFF. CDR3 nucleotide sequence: TGCGCCAGCAGCCAATCTCCCGGGACAGGGCAGTTCTTC.

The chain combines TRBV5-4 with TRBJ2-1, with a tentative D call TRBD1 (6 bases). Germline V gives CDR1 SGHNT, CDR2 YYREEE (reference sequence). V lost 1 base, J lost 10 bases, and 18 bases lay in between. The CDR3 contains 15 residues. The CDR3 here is CASSLQTPGVKEQFF. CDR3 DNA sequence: TGTGCCAGCAGCTTGCAGACTCCAGGGGTGAAAGAGCAGTTCTTC.